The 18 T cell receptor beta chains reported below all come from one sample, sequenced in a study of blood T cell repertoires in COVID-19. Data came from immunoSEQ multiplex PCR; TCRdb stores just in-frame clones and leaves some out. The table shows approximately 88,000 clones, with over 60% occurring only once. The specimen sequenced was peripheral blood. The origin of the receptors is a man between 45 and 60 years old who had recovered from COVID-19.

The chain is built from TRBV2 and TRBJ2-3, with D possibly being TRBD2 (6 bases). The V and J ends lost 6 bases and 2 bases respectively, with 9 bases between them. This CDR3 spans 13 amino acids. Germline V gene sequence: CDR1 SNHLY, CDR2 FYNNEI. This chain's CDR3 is CASRGTSTDTQYF. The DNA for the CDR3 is TGTGCCAGCAGGGGGACTTCCACAGATACGCAGTATTTT.

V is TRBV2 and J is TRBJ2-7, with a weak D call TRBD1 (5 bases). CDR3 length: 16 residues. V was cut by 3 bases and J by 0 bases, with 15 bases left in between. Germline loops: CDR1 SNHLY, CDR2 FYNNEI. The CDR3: CASSEPRTRSSYEQYF. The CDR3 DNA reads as TGTGCCAGCAGTGAGCCCCGGACACGAAGCTCCTACGAGCAGTACTTC.

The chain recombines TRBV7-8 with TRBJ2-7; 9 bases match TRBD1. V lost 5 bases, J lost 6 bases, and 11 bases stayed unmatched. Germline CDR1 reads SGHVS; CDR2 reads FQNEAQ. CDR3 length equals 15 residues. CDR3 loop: CASSRRRDRESEQYF. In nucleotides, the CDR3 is TGTGCCAGCAGCCGGCGCCGGGACAGGGAGTCCGAGCAGTACTTC.

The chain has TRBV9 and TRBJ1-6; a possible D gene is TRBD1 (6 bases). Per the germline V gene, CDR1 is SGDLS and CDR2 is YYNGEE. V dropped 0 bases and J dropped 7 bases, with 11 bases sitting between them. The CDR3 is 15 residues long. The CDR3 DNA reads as TGTGCCAGCAGCGTAGGACCCACAGGGAATTCACCCCTCCACTTT. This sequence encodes CASSVGPTGNSPLHF.

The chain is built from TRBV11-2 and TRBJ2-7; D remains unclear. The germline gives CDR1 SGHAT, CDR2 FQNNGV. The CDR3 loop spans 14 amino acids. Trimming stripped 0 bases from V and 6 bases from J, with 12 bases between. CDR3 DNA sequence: TGTGCCAGCAGCTTAGATAATTGGTCCAGCGAGCAGTACTTC. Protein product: CASSLDNWSSEQYF.

The CDR3 reads CASNHRGQGTQYF. In DNA form, the CDR3 reads TGTGCCAGCAACCACAGGGGGCAGGGGACCCAGTACTTC. The J gene is TRBJ2-5, the V gene TRBV6-5, with 9 bases lining up with TRBD1. Looked up from germline, CDR1 is MNHEY and CDR2 is SVGAGI. The V and J ends lost 7 bases and 7 bases, in that order; junction bases with no gene match: 7. CDR3 length: 13 amino acids.

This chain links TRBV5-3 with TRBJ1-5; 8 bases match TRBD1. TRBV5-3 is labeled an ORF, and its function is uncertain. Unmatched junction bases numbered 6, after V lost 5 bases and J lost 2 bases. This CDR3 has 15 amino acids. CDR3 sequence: CARRSDRACNQPQHF. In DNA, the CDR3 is TGTGCCAGAAGATCGGACAGGGCATGCAATCAGCCCCAGCATTTT.

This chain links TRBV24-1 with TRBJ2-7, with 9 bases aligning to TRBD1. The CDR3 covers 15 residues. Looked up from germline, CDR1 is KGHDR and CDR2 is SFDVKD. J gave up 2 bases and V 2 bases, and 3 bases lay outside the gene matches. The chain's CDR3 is CATSDSGTGPYEQYF. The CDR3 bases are TGTGCCACCAGTGATTCCGGGACAGGGCCCTACGAGCAGTACTTC.

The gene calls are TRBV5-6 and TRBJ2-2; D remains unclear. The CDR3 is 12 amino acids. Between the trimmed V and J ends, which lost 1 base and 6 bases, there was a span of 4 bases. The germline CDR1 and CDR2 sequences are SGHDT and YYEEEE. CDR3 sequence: CASSLPAGELFF. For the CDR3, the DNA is TGTGCCAGCAGCTTGCCGGCCGGGGAGCTGTTTTTT.

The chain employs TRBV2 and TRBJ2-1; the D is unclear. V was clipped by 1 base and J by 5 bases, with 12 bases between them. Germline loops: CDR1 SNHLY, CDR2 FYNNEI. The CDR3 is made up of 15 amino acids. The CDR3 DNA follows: TGTGCCAGCAGTGAAGATTCTGGGCTGCACAATGAGCAGTTCTTC. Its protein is CASSEDSGLHNEQFF.

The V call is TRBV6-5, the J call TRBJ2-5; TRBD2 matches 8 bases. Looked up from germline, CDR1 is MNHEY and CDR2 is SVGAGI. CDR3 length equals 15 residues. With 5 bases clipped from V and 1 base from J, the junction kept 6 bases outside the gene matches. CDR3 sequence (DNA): TGTGCCAGCAGTAGAACTAGCGGTGTCCAAGAGACCCAGTACTTC. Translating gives CASSRTSGVQETQYF.

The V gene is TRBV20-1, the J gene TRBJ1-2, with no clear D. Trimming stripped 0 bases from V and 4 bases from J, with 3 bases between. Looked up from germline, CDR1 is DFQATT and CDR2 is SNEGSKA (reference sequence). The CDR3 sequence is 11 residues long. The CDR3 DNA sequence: TGCAGTGCTAGAGACGGCTATGGCTACACCTTC. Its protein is CSARDGYGYTF.

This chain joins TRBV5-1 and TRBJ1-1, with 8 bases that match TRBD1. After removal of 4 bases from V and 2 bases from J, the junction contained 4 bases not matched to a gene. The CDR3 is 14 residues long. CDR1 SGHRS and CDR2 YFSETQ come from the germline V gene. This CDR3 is CASSAQGGNTEAFF. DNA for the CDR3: TGCGCCAGCAGCGCACAGGGGGGCAACACTGAAGCTTTCTTT.

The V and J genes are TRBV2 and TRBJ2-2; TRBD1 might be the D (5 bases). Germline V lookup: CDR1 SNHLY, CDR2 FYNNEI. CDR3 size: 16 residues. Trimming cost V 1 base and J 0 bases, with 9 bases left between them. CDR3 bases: TGTGCCAGCAGTGAAGATAGGGGTGCGAACACCGGGGAGCTGTTTTTT. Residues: CASSEDRGANTGELFF. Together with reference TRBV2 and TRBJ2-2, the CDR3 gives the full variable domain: EPEVTQTPSHQVTQMGQEVILRCVPISNHLYFYWYRQILGQKVEFLVSFYNNEISEKSEIFDDQFSVERPDGSNFTLKIRSTKLEDSAMYFCASSEDRGANTGELFFGEGSRLTVL.

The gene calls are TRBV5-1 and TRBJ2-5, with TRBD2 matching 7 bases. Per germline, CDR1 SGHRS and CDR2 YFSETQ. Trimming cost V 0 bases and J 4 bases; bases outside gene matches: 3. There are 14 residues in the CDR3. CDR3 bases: TGCGCCAGCAGCTTGGTTAGGGAGGGAGAGACCCAGTACTTC. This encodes CASSLVREGETQYF. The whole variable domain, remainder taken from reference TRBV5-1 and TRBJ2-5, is KAGVTQTPRYLIKTRGQQVTLSCSPISGHRSVSWYQQTPGQGLQFLFEYFSETQRNKGNFPGRFSGRQFSNSRSEMNVSTLELGDSALYLCASSLVREGETQYFGPGTRLLVL.

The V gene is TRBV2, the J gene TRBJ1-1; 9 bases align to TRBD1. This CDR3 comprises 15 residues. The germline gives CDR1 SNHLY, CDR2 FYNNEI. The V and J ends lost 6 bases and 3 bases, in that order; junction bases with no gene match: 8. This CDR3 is CASRISGTGYTEAFF. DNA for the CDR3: TGTGCCAGCAGGATTTCCGGGACAGGGTACACTGAAGCTTTCTTT.

The CDR3, as DNA: TGTGCCAGCAGTGACAGGGGGATCGAGCCCCAGCATTTT. Amino acids: CASSDRGIEPQHF. The V gene is TRBV6-2 or TRBV6-3, the J gene TRBJ1-5; 9 nucleotides line up with TRBD1. The ends lost 5 bases at V and 8 bases at J; junction bases unmatched: 4. Germline V gene sequence: CDR1 MNHEY, CDR2 SVGEGT. This CDR3 contains 13 residues.

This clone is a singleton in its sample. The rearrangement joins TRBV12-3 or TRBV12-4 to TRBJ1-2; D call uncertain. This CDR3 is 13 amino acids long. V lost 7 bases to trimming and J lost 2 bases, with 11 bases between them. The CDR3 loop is CASTVRENYGYTF. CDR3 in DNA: TGTGCCAGCACCGTGAGAGAGAACTATGGCTACACCTTC.